In this sample, the clone carrying this T cell receptor (beta chain) turned up many times. A much bigger clone sits one base away, suggesting this may be a read error. The data were taken from a study of blood T cells in healthy people across ages. Study as a whole: There was about one barcoded beta molecule captured by template switching per two T cells.

The CDR3 is 14 residues long. Germline V CDR1 and CDR2: SGHTA, FQGNSA. Trimming cost V 5 bases and J 3 bases; bases outside gene matches: 5. For every donor, a draw yielded about 10 milliliters of peripheral blood. Total RNA extracted from each sample amounted to at least 5.5 micrograms. Primers used in a second PCR of roughly 6 to 11 cycles were a sample-barcoded 5' primer and a J-beta primer mix. TCRdb itself ran the 5' RACE reads through MiXCR, one entry per CDR3 protein. The table includes hundreds of thousands of distinct CDR3 sequences, about 30% detected once. The TCR sequence derives from a woman of 80 years or more in good health. Material for sequencing was blood. The chain recombines TRBV7-2 with TRBJ2-7, with 9 bases lining up with TRBD1. CDR3 in amino acids: CASSLTGGCYEQYF. As DNA, the CDR3 is TGTGCCAGCAGCCTTACAGGGGGCTGCTACGAGCAGTACTTC.